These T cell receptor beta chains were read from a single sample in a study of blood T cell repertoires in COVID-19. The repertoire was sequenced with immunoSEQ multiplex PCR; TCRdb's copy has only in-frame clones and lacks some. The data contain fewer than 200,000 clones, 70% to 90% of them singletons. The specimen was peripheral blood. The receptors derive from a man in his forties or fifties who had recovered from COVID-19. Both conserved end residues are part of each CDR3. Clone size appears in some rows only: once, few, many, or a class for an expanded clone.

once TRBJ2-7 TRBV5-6 CASGRPQIYEQYF
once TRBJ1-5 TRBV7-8 CASSLIGVGQPQHF
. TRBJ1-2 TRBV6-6 CASNYLSAPGYTF
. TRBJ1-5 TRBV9 CASSAQGVDQPQHF
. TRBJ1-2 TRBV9 CASSVGSLANYGYTF
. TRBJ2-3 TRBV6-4 CASSEQGDTDTQYF
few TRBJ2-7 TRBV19 CASSWDRMSYEQYF
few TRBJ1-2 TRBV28 CASTGSGYGYTF
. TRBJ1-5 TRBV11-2 CASSPIRRVGQPQHF
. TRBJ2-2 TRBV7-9 CASSPMVGGAGELFF
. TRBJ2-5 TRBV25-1 CASSGGHETQYF
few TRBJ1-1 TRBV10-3 CAIREVAGTEAFF
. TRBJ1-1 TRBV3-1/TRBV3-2 CASSQDKARSEAFF
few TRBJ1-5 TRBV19 CASSLIRDREFNQPQHF
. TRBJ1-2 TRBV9 CASSPDREGLLNYGYTF
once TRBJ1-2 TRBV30 CAWSTLARANYGYTF
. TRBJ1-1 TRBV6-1 CASSESTGDEAFF
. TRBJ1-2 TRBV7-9 CASSLVGEANYGYTF
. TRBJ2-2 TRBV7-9 CASRAGTTTGELFF
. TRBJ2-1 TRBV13 CASSLPGNEQFF
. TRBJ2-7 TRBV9 CASSSFPDTTYEQYF
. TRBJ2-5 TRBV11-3 CASSSRLAETQYF
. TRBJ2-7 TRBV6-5 CASTSSRGLALEQYF
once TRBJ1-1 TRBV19 CASSTSGPGSTEAFF
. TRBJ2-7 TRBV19 CASRGTDRGTYEQYF
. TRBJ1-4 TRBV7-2 CASSPTGSNEKLFF
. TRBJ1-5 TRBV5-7 CASSLREYRGSNQPQHF
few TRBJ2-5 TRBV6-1 CASSGGTGAIRETQYF
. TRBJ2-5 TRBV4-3 CASSQEFGGRLETQYF
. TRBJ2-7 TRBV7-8 CASSLGDRGYF
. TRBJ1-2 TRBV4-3 CASSQDRGQGILHGYTF
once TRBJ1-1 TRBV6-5 CASSRGIEAFF
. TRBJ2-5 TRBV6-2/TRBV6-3 CASSSTSREVRTQYF
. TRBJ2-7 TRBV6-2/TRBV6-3 CASSSAGTGSYEQYF
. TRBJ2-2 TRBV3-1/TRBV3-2 CASSQDDWTANTGELFF
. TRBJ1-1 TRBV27 CASSFGSEAFF
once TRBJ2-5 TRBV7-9 CASEAGDQETQYF
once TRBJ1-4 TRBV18 CASSPPIGTANEKLFF
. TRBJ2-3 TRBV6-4 CASSDSVAGADTQYF
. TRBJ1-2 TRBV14 CASSQSLYGYTF